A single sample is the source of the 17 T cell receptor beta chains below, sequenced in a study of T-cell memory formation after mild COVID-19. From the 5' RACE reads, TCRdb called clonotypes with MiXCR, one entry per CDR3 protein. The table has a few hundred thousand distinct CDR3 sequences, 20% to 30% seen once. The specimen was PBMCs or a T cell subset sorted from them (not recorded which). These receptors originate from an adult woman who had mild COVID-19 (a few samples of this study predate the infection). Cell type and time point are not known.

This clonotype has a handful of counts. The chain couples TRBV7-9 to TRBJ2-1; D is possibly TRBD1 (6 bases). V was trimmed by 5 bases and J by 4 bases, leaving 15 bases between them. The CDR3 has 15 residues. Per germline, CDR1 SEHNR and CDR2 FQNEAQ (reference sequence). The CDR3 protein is CASSLDVGGYNEQFF. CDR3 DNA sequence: TGTGCCAGCAGCCTAGACGTAGGGGGTTACAATGAGCAGTTCTTC.

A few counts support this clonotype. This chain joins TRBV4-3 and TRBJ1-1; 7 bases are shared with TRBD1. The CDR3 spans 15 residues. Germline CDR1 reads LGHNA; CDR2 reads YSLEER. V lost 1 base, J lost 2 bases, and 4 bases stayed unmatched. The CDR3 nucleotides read TGCGCCAGCAGCCAAGGGACAGGTGGCAACACTGAAGCTTTCTTT. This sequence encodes CASSQGTGGNTEAFF.

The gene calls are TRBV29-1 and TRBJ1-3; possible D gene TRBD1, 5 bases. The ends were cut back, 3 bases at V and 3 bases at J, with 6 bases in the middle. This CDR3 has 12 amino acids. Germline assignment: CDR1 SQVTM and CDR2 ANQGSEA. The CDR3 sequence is CSVEDNGNTIYF. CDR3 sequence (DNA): TGCAGCGTTGAGGACAATGGAAACACCATATATTTT.

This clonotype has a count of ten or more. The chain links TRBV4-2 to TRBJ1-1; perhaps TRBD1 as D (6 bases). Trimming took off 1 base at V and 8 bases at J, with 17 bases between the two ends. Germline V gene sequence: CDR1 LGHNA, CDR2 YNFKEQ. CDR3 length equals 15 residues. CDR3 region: CASSQGISDSQEAFF. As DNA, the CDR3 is TGTGCCAGCAGCCAAGGGATATCGGACAGCCAAGAAGCTTTCTTT.

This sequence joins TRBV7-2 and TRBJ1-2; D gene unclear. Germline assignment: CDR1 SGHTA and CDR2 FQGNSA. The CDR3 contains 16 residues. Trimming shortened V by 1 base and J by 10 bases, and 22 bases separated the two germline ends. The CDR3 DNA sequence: TGTGCCAGCAGCTTAGATCCCCCCTTCGTGGGCACCCACTACACCTTC. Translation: CASSLDPPFVGTHYTF.

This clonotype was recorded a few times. CDR3 DNA sequence: TGTGCCAGCAGCTCTACCGTCGGGGCCAACGTCCTGACTTTC. As protein: CASSSTVGANVLTF. The chain links TRBV7-3 to TRBJ2-6; no firm D call. The CDR3 runs 14 residues. Trimming took 4 bases from V and 4 from J, leaving 8 bases between them. Per germline, CDR1 SGHTA and CDR2 FQGTGA.

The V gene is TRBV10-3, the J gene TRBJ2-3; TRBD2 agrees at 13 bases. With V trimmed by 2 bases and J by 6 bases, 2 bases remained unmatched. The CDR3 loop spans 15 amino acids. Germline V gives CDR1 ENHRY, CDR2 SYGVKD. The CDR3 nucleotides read TGTGCCATCAGTGAGGGACTAGCGGGAGTGGATACGCAGTATTTT. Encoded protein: CAISEGLAGVDTQYF.

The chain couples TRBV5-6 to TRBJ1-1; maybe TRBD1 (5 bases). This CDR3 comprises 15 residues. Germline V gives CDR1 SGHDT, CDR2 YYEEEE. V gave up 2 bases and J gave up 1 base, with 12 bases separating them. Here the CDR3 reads CASSFTGRANTEAFF. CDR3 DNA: TGTGCCAGCAGCTTCACGGGACGAGCGAACACTGAAGCTTTCTTT.

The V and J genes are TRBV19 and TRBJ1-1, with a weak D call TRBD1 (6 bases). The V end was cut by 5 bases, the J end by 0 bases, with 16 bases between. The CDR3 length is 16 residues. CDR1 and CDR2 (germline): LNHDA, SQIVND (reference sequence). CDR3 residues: CASSLLQGHMNTEAFF. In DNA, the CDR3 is TGTGCCAGTAGTCTGCTACAGGGACACATGAACACTGAAGCTTTCTTT.

This chain's CDR3 is CASSPARGTEAFF. The CDR3 DNA reads TGTGCCAGCTCACCCGCTAGGGGGACTGAAGCTTTCTTT. V gene TRBV18 combines with J gene TRBJ1-1, with D possibly being TRBD1 (6 bases). This CDR3 has 13 amino acids. Per the germline V gene, CDR1 is KGHSH and CDR2 is LQKENI. V was trimmed by 3 bases and J by 5 bases, leaving 10 bases between them. The entire variable domain, with the rest obtained from reference TRBV18 and TRBJ1-1, is as follows: NAGVMQNPRHLVRRRGQEARLRCSPMKGHSHVYWYRQLPEEGLKFMVYLQKENIIDESGMPKERFSAEFPKEGPSILRIQQVVRGDSAAYFCASSPARGTEAFFGQGTRLTVV.

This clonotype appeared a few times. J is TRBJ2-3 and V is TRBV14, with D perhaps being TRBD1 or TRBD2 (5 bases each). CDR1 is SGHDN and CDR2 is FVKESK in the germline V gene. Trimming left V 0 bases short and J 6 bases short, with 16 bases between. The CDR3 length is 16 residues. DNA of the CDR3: TGTGCCAGCAGCCAAGATCTATGGGACGTCGGGGATACGCAGTATTTT. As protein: CASSQDLWDVGDTQYF. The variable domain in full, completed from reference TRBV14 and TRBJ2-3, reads EAGVTQFPSHSVIEKGQTVTLRCDPISGHDNLYWYRRVMGKEIKFLLHFVKESKQDESGMPNNRFLAERTGGTYSTLKVQPAELEDSGVYFCASSQDLWDVGDTQYFGPGTRLTVL.

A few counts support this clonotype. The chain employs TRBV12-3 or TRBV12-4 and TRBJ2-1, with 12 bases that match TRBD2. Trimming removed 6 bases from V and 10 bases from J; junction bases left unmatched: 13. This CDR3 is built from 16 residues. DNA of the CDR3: TGTGCCAGCAGCTTGAGGACTAGCGGGATGCTTAGGGAGCAGTTCTTC. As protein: CASSLRTSGMLREQFF.

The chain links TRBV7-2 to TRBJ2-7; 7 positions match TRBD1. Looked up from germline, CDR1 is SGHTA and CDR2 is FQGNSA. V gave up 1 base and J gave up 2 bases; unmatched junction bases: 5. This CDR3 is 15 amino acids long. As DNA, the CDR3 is TGTGCCAGCAGCTTAGACAGGGGCTGGGCCTACGAGCAGTACTTC. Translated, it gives CASSLDRGWAYEQYF.

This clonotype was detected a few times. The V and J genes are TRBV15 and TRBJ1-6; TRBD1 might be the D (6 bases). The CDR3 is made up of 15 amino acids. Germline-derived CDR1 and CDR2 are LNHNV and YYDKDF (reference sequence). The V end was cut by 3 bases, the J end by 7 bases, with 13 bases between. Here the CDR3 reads CATSRGAGGNSPLHF. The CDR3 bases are TGTGCCACCAGCAGGGGGGCGGGGGGGAATTCACCCCTCCACTTT.

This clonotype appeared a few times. Here the CDR3 reads CASSVGTGKLNTEAFF. The CDR3 region has the DNA TGTGCCAGCTCAGTTGGGACAGGAAAGCTGAACACTGAAGCTTTCTTT. The genes are TRBV18 and TRBJ1-1, with 8 bases identical to TRBD1. There are 16 residues in the CDR3. The germline V gene has CDR1 KGHSH and CDR2 LQKENI. V gave up 5 bases and J gave up 0 bases; unmatched junction bases: 8.

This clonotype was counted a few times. CDR3 nucleotide sequence: TGTGCCAGCAGCAAAGAGGAACCATCCCAAGCTGGAAACACCATATATTTT. It specifies CASSKEEPSQAGNTIYF. The chain links TRBV21-1 to TRBJ1-3. TRBV21-1 corresponds to a pseudogene. The CDR3 is 17 residues long.

The CDR3 reads CASSPPFSSQYF. The CDR3 DNA is TGTGCCAGCAGCCCCCCCTTTAGCTCGCAGTATTTT. The chain employs TRBV7-2 and TRBJ2-3; no clear D gene. The V end lost 5 bases, the J end lost 10 bases, and 13 bases lay between the germline ends. The CDR3 covers 12 residues. Per the germline V gene, CDR1 is SGHTA and CDR2 is FQGNSA.